This entry describes one TCR beta chain. In the original processing: Researchers report that nucleated cell counts were estimated from reference gene primer amplification. Assay: immunoSEQ multiplex PCR; the TCRdb copy retains only in-frame clones and omits some. V, J and clone size are those of that table, while D and trimming were read from the DNA. The table shows 23,000 or so clones, with more than 85% occurring only once. These data originate in a study of blood T cell repertoires in COVID-19. Study details: The samples span acute and convalescent COVID-19 from the United States, Italy and Spain. The cDNA or gDNA used as material had been derived from T cells, B-cell-depleted T cells, or PBMCs.

The germline V gene encodes CDR1 MNHNS and CDR2 SASEGT. CDR3 length: 13 residues. Trimming pared 3 bases from V and 17 bases from J, leaving 19 bases between. The sequencing sample was made of peripheral blood. The receptor's source is a woman aged 70-85 years with active COVID-19. This chain uses TRBV6-1 with TRBJ1-4; tentative D call: TRBD1 (5 bases). The CDR3 reads CASSDPSSAGIFF. For the CDR3, the DNA is TGTGCCAGCAGTGATCCCTCATCGGCAGGGATCTTTTTT.